The present entry profiles one TCR beta chain with its context. CDR3 length: 12 residues. Germline V CDR1 and CDR2: SNHLY, FYNNEI. V gave up 5 bases and J gave up 4 bases; unmatched junction bases: 1. The data were obtained in a study of blood T cell repertoires in COVID-19. Study background: The United States, Italy and Spain supplied acute and convalescent COVID-19 samples. Sources were T cells, B-cell-depleted T cells, or PBMCs; the material itself was cDNA or gDNA.

Some clones are missing from TCRdb's copy, which holds only in-frame ones; the method was immunoSEQ multiplex PCR. The sample consists of nearly 110,000 clones, about 70% of them appearing once. Sequencing was carried out using peripheral blood. The origin of this receptor is a human donor with acute or convalescent COVID-19. The donor label of this sample is uncertain. The chain recombines TRBV2 with TRBJ1-2; 7 nucleotides line up with TRBD1. The CDR3 protein is CASSWDSYGYTF. CDR3 nucleotides: TGTGCCAGCAGTTGGGACAGCTATGGCTACACCTTC.